The source of this T cell receptor (beta chain) is a study of blood T cell repertoires in COVID-19. Study-wide context: Acute-phase and convalescent COVID-19 samples originated in the United States, Italy and Spain. T cells, B-cell-depleted T cells, or PBMCs provided the cDNA or gDNA that served as material.

TCRdb's copy holds only in-frame clones and misses some; the assay was immunoSEQ multiplex PCR. The sample contains tens of thousands of clones, over 75% of which appear only once. This CDR3 contains 16 residues. The germline CDR1 and CDR2 sequences are SGHAT and FQNNGV. Trimming removed 4 bases from V and 5 bases from J; junction bases left unmatched: 14. The TCR sequence derives from a human donor in a cohort sampled during active COVID-19. Sample: peripheral blood. This chain uses TRBV11-2 with TRBJ2-7; TRBD1 aligns across 7 bases. CDR3 nucleotides: TGTGCCAGCAGCTCGACACAGGGGACCCAGCTACACGAGCAGTACTTC. This gives the protein CASSSTQGTQLHEQYF.